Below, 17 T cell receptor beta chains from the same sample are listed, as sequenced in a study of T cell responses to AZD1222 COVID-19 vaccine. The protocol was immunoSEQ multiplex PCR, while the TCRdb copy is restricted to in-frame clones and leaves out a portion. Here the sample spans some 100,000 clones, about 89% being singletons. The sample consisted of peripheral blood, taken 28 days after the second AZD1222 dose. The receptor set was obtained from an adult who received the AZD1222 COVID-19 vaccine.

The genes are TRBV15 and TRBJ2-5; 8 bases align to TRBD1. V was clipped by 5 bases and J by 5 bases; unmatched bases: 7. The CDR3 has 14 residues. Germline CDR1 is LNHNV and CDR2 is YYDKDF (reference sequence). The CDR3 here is CATSRRQGWETQYF. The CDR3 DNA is TGTGCCACCAGCCGCAGACAGGGGTGGGAGACCCAGTACTTC.

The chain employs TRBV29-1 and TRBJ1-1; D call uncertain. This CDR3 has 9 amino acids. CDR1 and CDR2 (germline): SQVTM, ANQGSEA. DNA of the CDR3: TGCACCGACACTCCTGAAGCTTTCTTT. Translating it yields CTDTPEAFF.

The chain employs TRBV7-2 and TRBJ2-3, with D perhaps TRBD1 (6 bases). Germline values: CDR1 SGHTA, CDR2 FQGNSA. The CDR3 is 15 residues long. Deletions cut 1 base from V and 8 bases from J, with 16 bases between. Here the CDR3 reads CASSLDLRVGGTQYF. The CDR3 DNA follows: TGTGCCAGCAGCTTAGATTTAAGGGTAGGGGGTACGCAGTATTTT.

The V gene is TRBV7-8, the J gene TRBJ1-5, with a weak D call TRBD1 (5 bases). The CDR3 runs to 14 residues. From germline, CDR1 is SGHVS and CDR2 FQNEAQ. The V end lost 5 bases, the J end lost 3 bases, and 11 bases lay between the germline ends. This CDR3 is CASSPDSFNQPQHF. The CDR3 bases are TGTGCCAGCAGCCCCGACAGTTTCAATCAGCCCCAGCATTTT.

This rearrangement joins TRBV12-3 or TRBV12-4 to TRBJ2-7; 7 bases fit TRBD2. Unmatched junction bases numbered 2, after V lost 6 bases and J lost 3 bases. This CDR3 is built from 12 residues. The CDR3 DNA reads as TGTGCCAGCAGGGGGGGGAACTACGAGCAGTACTTC. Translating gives CASRGGNYEQYF.

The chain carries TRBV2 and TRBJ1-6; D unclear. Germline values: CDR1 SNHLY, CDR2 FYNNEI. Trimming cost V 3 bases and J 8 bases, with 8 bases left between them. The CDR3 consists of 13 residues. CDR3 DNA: TGTGCCAGCAGTGATATAGGCGATTCACCCCTCCACTTT. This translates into CASSDIGDSPLHF. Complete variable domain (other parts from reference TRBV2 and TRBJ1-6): EPEVTQTPSHQVTQMGQEVILRCVPISNHLYFYWYRQILGQKVEFLVSFYNNEISEKSEIFDDQFSVERPDGSNFTLKIRSTKLEDSAMYFCASSDIGDSPLHFGNGTRLTVT.

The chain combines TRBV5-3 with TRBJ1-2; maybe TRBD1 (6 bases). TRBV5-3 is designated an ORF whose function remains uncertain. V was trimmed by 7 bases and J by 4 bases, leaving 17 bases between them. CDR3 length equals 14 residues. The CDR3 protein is CAREQGSGLYGYTF. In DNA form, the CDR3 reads TGTGCCAGAGAACAGGGCAGCGGGCTCTATGGCTACACCTTC.

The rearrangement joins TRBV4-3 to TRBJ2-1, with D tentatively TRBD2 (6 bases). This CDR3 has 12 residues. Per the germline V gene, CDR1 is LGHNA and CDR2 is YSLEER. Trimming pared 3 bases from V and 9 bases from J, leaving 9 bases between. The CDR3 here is CASSQGTLEQFF. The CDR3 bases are TGCGCCAGCAGCCAGGGGACTCTTGAGCAGTTCTTC.

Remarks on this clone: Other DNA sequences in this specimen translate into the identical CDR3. The CDR3 region is CASSQEGVGTEAFF. The CDR3 bases are TGCGCCAGCAGCCAAGAGGGTGTGGGAACTGAAGCTTTCTTT. The V call is TRBV4-1, the J call TRBJ1-1; no clear D. Between the trimmed V and J ends, which lost 0 bases and 5 bases, there was a span of 10 bases. The CDR3 contains 14 residues. Per the germline V gene, CDR1 is MGHRA and CDR2 is YSYEKL.

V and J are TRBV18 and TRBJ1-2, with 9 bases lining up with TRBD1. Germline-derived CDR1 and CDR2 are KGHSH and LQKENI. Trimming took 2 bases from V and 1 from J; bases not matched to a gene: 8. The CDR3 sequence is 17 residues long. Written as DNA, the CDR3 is TGTGCCAGCTCACCAGGAGGACAGGGGCGGCATAACTATGGCTACACCTTC. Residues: CASSPGGQGRHNYGYTF.

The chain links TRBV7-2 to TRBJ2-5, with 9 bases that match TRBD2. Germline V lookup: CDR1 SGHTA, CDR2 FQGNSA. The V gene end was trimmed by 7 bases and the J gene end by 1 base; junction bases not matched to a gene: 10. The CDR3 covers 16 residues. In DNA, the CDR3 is TGTGCCAGCAAGTGGGGCCGCGGGAGGGTCCAAGAGACCCAGTACTTC. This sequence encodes CASKWGRGRVQETQYF.

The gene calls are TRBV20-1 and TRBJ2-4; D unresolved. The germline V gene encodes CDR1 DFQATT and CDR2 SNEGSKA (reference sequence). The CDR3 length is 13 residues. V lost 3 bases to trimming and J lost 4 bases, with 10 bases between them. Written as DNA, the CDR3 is TGCAGTGCTAGTTCCGCGGTTAAAAACATTCAGTACTTC. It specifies CSASSAVKNIQYF.

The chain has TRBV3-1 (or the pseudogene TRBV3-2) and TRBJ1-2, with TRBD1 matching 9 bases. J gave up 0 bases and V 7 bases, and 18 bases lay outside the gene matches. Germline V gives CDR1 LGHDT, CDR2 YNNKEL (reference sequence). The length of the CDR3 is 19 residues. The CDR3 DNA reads TGTGCCAGCAAAAACCTAGGCCCCTGGACAGGGGAATCTAACTATGGCTACACCTTC. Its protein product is CASKNLGPWTGESNYGYTF.

CDR3 sequence reads: CASSTRREGAFNEQFF. CDR3 bases: TGTGCCAGCAGCACCAGGCGGGAGGGGGCCTTTAATGAGCAGTTCTTC. The chain recombines TRBV9 with TRBJ2-1; the match to TRBD2 covers 9 bases. Germline trimming cut 4 bases from V and 7 bases from J; bases unmatched to any gene: 12. The CDR3 sequence is 16 residues long. In germline, CDR1 is SGDLS, CDR2 YYNGEE.

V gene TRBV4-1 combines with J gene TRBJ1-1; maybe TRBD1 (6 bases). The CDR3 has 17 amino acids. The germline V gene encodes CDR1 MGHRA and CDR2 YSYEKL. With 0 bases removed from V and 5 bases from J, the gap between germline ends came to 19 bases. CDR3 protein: CASSQEGGIGEMTEAFF. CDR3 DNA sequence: TGCGCCAGCAGCCAAGAAGGGGGGATTGGCGAAATGACTGAAGCTTTCTTT.

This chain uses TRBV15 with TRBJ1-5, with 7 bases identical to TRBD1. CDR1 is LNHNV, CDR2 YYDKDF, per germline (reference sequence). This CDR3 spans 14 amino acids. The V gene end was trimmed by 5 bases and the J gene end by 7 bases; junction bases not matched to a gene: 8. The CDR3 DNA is TGTGCCACCAGCGTCGTTACAGGGGCCCAGCCCCAGCATTTT. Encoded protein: CATSVVTGAQPQHF.

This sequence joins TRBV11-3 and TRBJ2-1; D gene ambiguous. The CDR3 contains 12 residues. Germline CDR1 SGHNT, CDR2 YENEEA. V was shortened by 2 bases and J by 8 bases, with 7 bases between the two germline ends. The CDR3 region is CASSLTGDEQFF. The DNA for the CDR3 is TGTGCCAGCAGCTTAACCGGCGATGAGCAGTTCTTC.